This TCR beta chain was captured by sequencing in a study of early T cells in non-severe SARS-CoV-2 infection. Individual cDNA molecules were tagged with unique molecular identifiers, the study reported. From the 5' RACE reads, TCRdb called clonotypes with MiXCR, one entry per CDR3 protein. The sample records fewer than 40,000 distinct CDR3 sequences, around 7% being singletons. This clonotype has at least ten counts. The V gene lost 3 bases and the J gene lost 3 bases, with 7 bases spanning the gap. The CDR3 spans 12 residues. Germline-derived CDR1 and CDR2 are SQVTM and ANQGSEA. The sequence was obtained from an adult who was a healthcare worker with PCR-confirmed SARS-CoV-2 infection or an uninfected control (not recorded which). The source material was whole blood. This rearrangement joins TRBV29-1 to TRBJ2-3; D remains ambiguous. In DNA, the CDR3 is TGCAGCGTTGACCCTGGGACAGATACGCAGTATTTT. It specifies CSVDPGTDTQYF.